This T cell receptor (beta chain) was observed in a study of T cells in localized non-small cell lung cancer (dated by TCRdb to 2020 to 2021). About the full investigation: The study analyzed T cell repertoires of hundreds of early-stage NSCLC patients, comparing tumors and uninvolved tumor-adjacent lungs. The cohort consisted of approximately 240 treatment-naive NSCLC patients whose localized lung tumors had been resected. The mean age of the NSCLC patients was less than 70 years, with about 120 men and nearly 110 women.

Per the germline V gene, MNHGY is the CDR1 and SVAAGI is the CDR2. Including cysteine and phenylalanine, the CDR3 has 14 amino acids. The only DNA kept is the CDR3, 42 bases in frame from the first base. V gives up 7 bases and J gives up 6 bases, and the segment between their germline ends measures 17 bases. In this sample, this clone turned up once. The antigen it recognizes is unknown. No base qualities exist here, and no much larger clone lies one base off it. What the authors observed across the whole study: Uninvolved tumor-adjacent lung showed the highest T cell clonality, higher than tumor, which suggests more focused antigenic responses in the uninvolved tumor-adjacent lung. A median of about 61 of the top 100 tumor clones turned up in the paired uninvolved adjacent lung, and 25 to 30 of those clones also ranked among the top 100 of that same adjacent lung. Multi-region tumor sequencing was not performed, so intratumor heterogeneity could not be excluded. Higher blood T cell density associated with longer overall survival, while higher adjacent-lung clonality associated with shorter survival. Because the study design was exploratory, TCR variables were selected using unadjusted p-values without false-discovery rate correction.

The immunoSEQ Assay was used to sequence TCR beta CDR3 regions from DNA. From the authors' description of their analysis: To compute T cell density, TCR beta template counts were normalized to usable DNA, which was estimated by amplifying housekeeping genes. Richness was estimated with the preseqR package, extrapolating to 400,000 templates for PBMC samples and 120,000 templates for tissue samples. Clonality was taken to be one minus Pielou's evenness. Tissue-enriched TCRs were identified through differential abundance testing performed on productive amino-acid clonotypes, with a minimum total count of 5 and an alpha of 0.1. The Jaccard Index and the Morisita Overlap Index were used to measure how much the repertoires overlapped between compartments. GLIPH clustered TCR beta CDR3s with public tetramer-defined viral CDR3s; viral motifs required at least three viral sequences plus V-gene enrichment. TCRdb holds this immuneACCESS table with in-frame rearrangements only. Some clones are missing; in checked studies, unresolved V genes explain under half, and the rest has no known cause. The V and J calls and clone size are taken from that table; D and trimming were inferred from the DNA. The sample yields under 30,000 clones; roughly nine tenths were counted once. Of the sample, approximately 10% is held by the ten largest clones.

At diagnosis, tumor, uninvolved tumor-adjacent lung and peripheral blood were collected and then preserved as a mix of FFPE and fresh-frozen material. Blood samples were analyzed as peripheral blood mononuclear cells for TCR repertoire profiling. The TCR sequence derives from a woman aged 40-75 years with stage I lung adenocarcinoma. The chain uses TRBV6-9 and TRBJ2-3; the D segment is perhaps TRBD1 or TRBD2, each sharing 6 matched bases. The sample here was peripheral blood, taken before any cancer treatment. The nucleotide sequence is TGTGCCAGCAAGGGGGGCCTCCCCCAGGATACGCAGTATTTT. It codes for CASKGGLPQDTQYF.